This T cell receptor beta chain is from a study of blood T cell repertoires in COVID-19 (dated by TCRdb to the early 2020s). In the study overall: Samples from collaborators originated in the United States, Italy and Spain and spanned both the acute and convalescent phases of COVID-19. A de-identified subject ID, COVID-19 status, age in years and sex were almost always included in the sample metadata. Samples came from the ongoing ImmuneRACE study (first 160 participants) plus 1,254 subjects from 6 global collaborators. Subjects who had been exposed to COVID-19, were actively infected with it, or had recovered from it provided the deeply sampled blood TCRbeta repertoires that made up the dataset. The prospective study material was composed of cDNA or gDNA derived from T cells, B-cell-depleted T cells, or PBMCs. Where available, HLA class I and class II types were taken from metadata supplied by the sample provider and were not determined by assay-based typing. The repertoires were released in a freely available public database intended as a resource for research on the immune response to SARS-CoV-2. On the study overall, not on this receptor specifically: The quantity of clinical and demographic metadata differed by source and by participant and was supplied without curation.

Comments on this clone: Its antigen is not yet known. Base-call qualities are not available, and no considerably larger clone is one nucleotide away.

The collaborating institutions used their own protocols to collect whole blood in K2EDTA tubes. For TCRbeta analysis, collaborators shipped samples as frozen whole blood, isolated PBMCs, or DNA extracted from either of those sample types. Unmatched junction bases come to 4, with V trimmed by 6 bases and J by 5 bases. Inclusive of the bounding cysteine and phenylalanine, the CDR3 is 13 residues long. CDR3 DNA only is kept here, 39 bases in frame from base 1. TCRbeta CDR3 regions were amplified from genomic DNA using the immunoSEQ Assay, a bias-controlled multiplex PCR. In the original analysis: Nucleated cell counts per sample were estimated from amplification of reference gene primers within the assay. Sequence reads were collapsed and filtered to measure the absolute abundance of every unique TCRbeta CDR3 rearrangement. For each sample, productive Simpson clonality was calculated as the square root of Simpson's diversity index over productive rearrangements. The table was pulled from immuneACCESS by TCRdb, which kept in-frame rearrangements only. Such tables lose some clones; where checked, under half of the loss comes from unresolved V genes, and the rest has no known cause. V, J and clone size are those of that table, while D and trimming were read from the DNA. The table for this sample lists about 25,000 clones; about 80% of them were counted only once. About 1.8% of the sample lies in the top ten.

This receptor chain uses TRBV12-3 or TRBV12-4 and TRBJ2-7, with 10 bases aligning to TRBD1. Sequenced: peripheral blood. The TCR sequence derives from a man aged 80 or over with active or convalescent COVID-19. The nucleotides read TGTGCCAGCAGGCCGGGACAGGGGAACGAGCAGTACTTC. The translation is CASRPGQGNEQYF.